Shown below are 21 T cell receptor beta chains from a single sample sequenced in a study of cytomegalovirus exposure and HLA in healthy donors. Sequenced by immunoSEQ multiplex PCR; TCRdb stores in-frame clones only, minus some. Among about 56,000 clones listed, 93% were seen once. Sequences were obtained from PBMCs. All receptors derive from a woman aged 18-35 years in good health and CMV-seropositive.

The gene calls are TRBV6-6 and TRBJ1-4; 7 bases are a match to TRBD1. Germline trimming cut 6 bases from V and 6 bases from J; bases unmatched to any gene: 7. The CDR3 has 14 amino acids. Germline V gene data show CDR1 as MNHNY and CDR2 as SVGAGI (reference sequence). Here the CDR3 DNA reads TGTGCCAGCAGCCGACAGGGTCGGGATGAAAAACTGTTTTTT. Residues: CASSRQGRDEKLFF.

The chain carries TRBV2 and TRBJ1-4; D is undetermined. The V gene's germline CDR1 is SNHLY and CDR2 FYNNEI. V lost 6 bases to trimming and J lost 8 bases, with 16 bases between them. The CDR3 length is 14 residues. The CDR3, as DNA: TGTGCCAGCAGCAGCACGGAGGCCCTAGAAAAACTGTTTTTT. Encoded protein: CASSSTEALEKLFF.

The chain couples TRBV10-1 to TRBJ2-5; a possible D gene is TRBD2 (6 bases). V shed 0 bases and J shed 1 base, with 9 bases lying between them. CDR1 WNHNN and CDR2 SYGVQD come from the germline V gene (reference sequence). This CDR3 contains 15 residues. The CDR3 DNA reads TGCGCCAGCAGTGAGTCGGGAGGCCTCCAAGAGACCCAGTACTTC. This sequence encodes CASSESGGLQETQYF.

The chain combines TRBV7-2 with TRBJ1-2; D is ambiguous. There are 13 residues in the CDR3. Trimming left V 4 bases short and J 8 bases short, with 14 bases between. The germline CDR1 and CDR2 sequences are SGHTA and FQGNSA. The CDR3, as DNA: TGTGCCAGCAGCTCCGTTCTGACATACGGCTACACCTTC. This encodes CASSSVLTYGYTF. Combining the CDR3 with reference TRBV7-2 and TRBJ1-2 gives the whole variable domain GAGVSQSPSNKVTEKGKDVELRCDPISGHTALYWYRQSLGQGLEFLIYFQGNSAPDKSGLPSDRFSAERTGGSVSTLTIQRTQQEDSAVYLCASSSVLTYGYTFGSGTRLTVV.

The chain is built from TRBV5-1 and TRBJ1-2, with D possibly being TRBD1 (5 bases). V lost 0 bases, J lost 5 bases, and 8 bases lay in between. Looked up from germline, CDR1 is SGHRS and CDR2 is YFSETQ. CDR3 size: 13 residues. The CDR3 here is CASSLGTTYGYTF. The CDR3 DNA reads TGCGCCAGCAGCTTGGGGACAACATATGGCTACACCTTC.

The V call is TRBV27, the J call TRBJ1-1; D not certain. Germline V gene sequence: CDR1 MNHEY, CDR2 SMNVEV (reference sequence). CDR3 size: 13 residues. V lost 0 bases and J lost 3, with 5 bases in between. CDR3: CASSLSGYTEAFF. The CDR3, as DNA: TGTGCCAGCAGTTTATCTGGCTACACTGAAGCTTTCTTT.

This sequence joins TRBV7-9 and TRBJ1-4; D is unclear. V was cut by 5 bases and J by 6 bases, with 16 bases left in between. Germline CDR1 and CDR2: SEHNR and FQNEAQ (reference sequence). This CDR3 has 15 residues. CDR3 coding DNA: TGTGCCAGCAGCGCAGTGCGGGGTGACCATGAAAAACTGTTTTTT. Translating gives CASSAVRGDHEKLFF.

The chain uses TRBV5-1 and TRBJ2-2, with 10 bases that match TRBD2. V dropped 6 bases and J dropped 0; count of bases not matched to a gene: 5. Germline CDR1 SGHRS, CDR2 YFSETQ. The CDR3 totals 16 residues. The CDR3 DNA reads TGCGCCAGCAAATGGCTAGCGGGGGCGAACACCGGGGAGCTGTTTTTT. Its protein is CASKWLAGANTGELFF.

This chain uses TRBV5-1 with TRBJ1-2; possible D gene TRBD1, 5 bases. CDR1 SGHRS and CDR2 YFSETQ come from the germline V gene. CDR3 length: 16 residues. V was clipped by 3 bases and J by 4 bases, with 19 bases between them. The CDR3 here is CASSSAGSRAGYGYTF. CDR3 DNA sequence: TGCGCCAGCAGCTCCGCGGGGAGCAGGGCTGGCTATGGCTACACCTTC.

V usage is TRBV7-9 and J usage is TRBJ2-7, with TRBD2 matching over 9 bases. Germline CDR1 reads SEHNR; CDR2 reads FQNEAQ (reference sequence). CDR3 length equals 14 residues. V shed 5 bases, J shed 5 bases, and the junction held 7 bases outside the gene matches. The CDR3 DNA sequence: TGTGCCAGCAGCCGAAGCGGGGGGTCCGACGAGCAGTACTTC. It translates to CASSRSGGSDEQYF. The full variable domain, in which reference TRBV7-9 and TRBJ2-7 provide the parts outside the CDR3, is DTGVSQNPRHKITKRGQNVTFRCDPISEHNRLYWYRQTLGQGPEFLTYFQNEAQLEKSRLLSDRFSAERPKGSFSTLEIQRTEQGDSAMYLCASSRSGGSDEQYFGPGTRLTVT.

This clone has just one count. This chain joins TRBV15 and TRBJ2-2, with D unclear. This CDR3 spans 15 amino acids. V was cut by 4 bases and J by 7 bases, with 16 bases left in between. The germline gives CDR1 LNHNV, CDR2 YYDKDF (reference sequence). CDR3: CATSKDTVGGGELFF. CDR3 in DNA: TGTGCCACCAGCAAAGACACAGTCGGTGGCGGGGAGCTGTTTTTT.

The chain carries TRBV28 and TRBJ2-7; 8 bases map to TRBD2. V shed 5 bases, J shed 5 bases, and the junction held 11 bases outside the gene matches. From germline, CDR1 is MDHEN and CDR2 SYDVKM. The CDR3 contains 15 residues. The CDR3 loop is CASSRNSGVKNEQYF. CDR3 coding DNA: TGTGCCAGCAGTAGGAATAGCGGGGTAAAGAACGAGCAGTACTTC.

The chain uses TRBV7-6 and TRBJ2-5; possibly TRBD2 for D (6 bases). Germline values: CDR1 SGHVS, CDR2 FNYEAQ. The CDR3 consists of 13 residues. V was cut by 1 base and J by 5 bases, with 8 bases left in between. The CDR3 sequence: CASSLGLAETQYF. CDR3 in DNA: TGTGCCAGCAGCTTAGGCCTAGCGGAGACCCAGTACTTC.

CDR3 sequence reads: CASSPRGTGSYEQYF. CDR3 nucleotides: TGTGCCAGCAGCCCGAGGGGGACAGGGTCGTACGAGCAGTACTTC. The chain combines TRBV14 with TRBJ2-7, with 9 positions matching TRBD1. Germline V CDR1 and CDR2: SGHDN, FVKESK. The junction had 8 bases not matched to a gene; V was cut back by 4 bases and J by 4 bases. The CDR3 totals 15 residues.

V gene TRBV5-1 combines with J gene TRBJ2-1; TRBD2 matches at 9 bases. The germline gives CDR1 SGHRS, CDR2 YFSETQ. Trimming at V came to 5 bases and at J to 10 bases, leaving 13 bases not matched to a gene. This CDR3 region has 15 residues. The CDR3 reads CASRTSGGSPWEQFF. The DNA for the CDR3 is TGCGCCAGCAGGACAAGCGGGGGGTCCCCTTGGGAGCAGTTCTTC.

This chain links TRBV5-1 with TRBJ2-2; 7 positions match TRBD2. J lost 7 bases, V lost 1 base, and 7 bases had no gene match. This CDR3 has 15 amino acids. CDR1 is SGHRS and CDR2 is YFSETQ in the germline V gene. The CDR3 loop is CASSLPGGPGGELFF. In DNA, the CDR3 is TGCGCCAGCAGCTTGCCGGGGGGACCAGGCGGGGAGCTGTTTTTT.

The V and J genes are TRBV5-8 and TRBJ1-4; the match to TRBD1 covers 8 bases. V lost 7 bases, J lost 4 bases, and 6 bases stayed unmatched. The germline V gene has CDR1 SGHTS and CDR2 YDEGEE. The CDR3 has 14 amino acids. CDR3 residues: CASSRQGYNEKLFF. Written as DNA, the CDR3 is TGTGCCAGCTCCAGACAGGGGTATAATGAAAAACTGTTTTTT.

This clone was detected once. The rearrangement uses TRBV2 and TRBJ2-2, with a weak D call TRBD1 (6 bases). The V end was cut by 0 bases, the J end by 3 bases, with 8 bases between. The germline gives CDR1 SNHLY, CDR2 FYNNEI. There are 15 residues in the CDR3. CDR3 nucleotides: TGTGCCAGCAGTGAAGCGGGGGCGGACACCGGGGAGCTGTTTTTT. Translating it yields CASSEAGADTGELFF.

The chain links TRBV19 to TRBJ2-3; D uncertain. V was clipped by 5 bases and J by 2 bases, with 8 bases between them. CDR3 length: 13 residues. The V gene's germline CDR1 is LNHDA and CDR2 SQIVND (reference sequence). CDR3 sequence: CASSLSFTDTQYF. In nucleotides, the CDR3 is TGTGCCAGTAGTCTTTCCTTCACAGATACGCAGTATTTT.

Comment on this clone: Germline and junction disagree at one end, which may indicate a read error. This rearrangement joins TRBV25-1 to TRBJ2-2; TRBD2 agrees at 12 bases. The CDR3 spans 15 residues. CDR1 is MGHDK, CDR2 SYGVNS, per germline. CDR3 sequence: CASSASGGAHRGAVF. The CDR3, as DNA: TGTGCCAGCAGTGCTAGCGGGGGGGCACACCGGGGAGCTGTTTTT.

V gene TRBV6-4 combines with J gene TRBJ2-3; 8 nucleotides match TRBD2. V was pared by 3 bases and J by 1 base, with 0 bases of the junction left unmatched. Germline loops: CDR1 MRHNA, CDR2 SNTAGT. The CDR3 contains 14 residues. DNA of the CDR3: TGTGCCAGCAGTGAGCGGGGGGGCACAGATACGCAGTATTTT. Protein: CASSERGGTDTQYF.